Each of the 25 T cell receptor beta chains below was sequenced from the same sample in a study of blood T cells in healthy people across ages (dated by TCRdb to about 2015). Libraries were made using 5' RACE. Sequencing took place on an Illumina HiSeq 2500. A second PCR of about 6 to 11 cycles was performed with a sample-barcoded 5' primer and a J-beta primer mix. TCRdb took the public reads, trimmed them with fastp at Q25, ran MiXCR for clone calling and kept in-frame beta chains. Rows are unified per CDR3 protein, each entry keeping the most common DNA and genes. In all, the sample holds about 750,000 distinct CDR3 sequences, and 53% of those were seen once. Clones ranked in the top ten supply around 40% of the sample. Sequences were obtained from blood. The receptors here all came from an elderly man in good health.

The chain's CDR3 is CSARDGTSGNYEQYF. The DNA for the CDR3 is TGCAGTGCTAGAGATGGAACTAGCGGGAACTACGAGCAGTACTTC. The chain carries TRBV20-1 and TRBJ2-7; TRBD2 matches at 10 bases. J gave up 3 bases and V 0 bases, and 5 bases lay outside the gene matches. The CDR3 loop spans 15 amino acids. CDR1 and CDR2 (germline): DFQATT, SNEGSKA (reference sequence).

V gene TRBV18 combines with J gene TRBJ2-6; maybe TRBD2 (5 bases). Trimming took off 1 base at V and 4 bases at J, with 14 bases between the two ends. The CDR3 is 17 amino acids. Germline V CDR1 and CDR2: KGHSH, LQKENI. The CDR3 loop reads CASSPQVLAKGANVLTF. The CDR3 region has the DNA TGTGCCAGCTCACCACAGGTTTTAGCGAAGGGGGCCAACGTCCTGACTTTC.

This clonotype has only a few counts. This chain connects TRBV7-9 to TRBJ2-1; perhaps TRBD2 as D (5 bases). Trimming cost V 1 base and J 5 bases, with 24 bases left between them. CDR3 length equals 19 residues. The germline V gene encodes CDR1 SEHNR and CDR2 FQNEAQ (reference sequence). The CDR3 coding sequence is TGTGCCAGCAGCTTAGTCGCTTGGCCGGGGTATGGATACCACAATGAGCAGTTCTTC. Translating it yields CASSLVAWPGYGYHNEQFF.

This clonotype occurred a few times. This chain's CDR3 is CASSPRGINSPLHF. Here the CDR3 DNA reads TGTGCCAGCTCACCGAGAGGGATCAATTCACCCCTCCACTTT. This chain links TRBV12-3 or TRBV12-4 with TRBJ1-6; unclear D gene. The CDR3 is 14 amino acids. Trimming removed 8 bases at V and 7 bases at J, with 15 bases between.

The rearrangement joins TRBV20-1 to TRBJ2-3; D unclear. The CDR3 contains 11 residues. Germline values: CDR1 DFQATT, CDR2 SNEGSKA (reference sequence). Trimming stripped 5 bases from V and 0 bases from J, with 3 bases between. The CDR3 region is CSAFSTDTQYF. The CDR3 region has the DNA TGCAGTGCTTTTAGCACAGATACGCAGTATTTT.

This chain joins TRBV18 and TRBJ2-7; D is ambiguous. The CDR3 totals 15 residues. Trimming took off 0 bases at V and 3 bases at J, with 12 bases between the two ends. CDR1 is KGHSH and CDR2 is LQKENI in the germline V gene. The CDR3 protein is CASSPPATILYEQYF. The DNA of the CDR3 is TGTGCCAGCTCACCACCAGCAACGATCCTCTACGAGCAGTACTTC.

This clonotype occurred a few times. The J gene is TRBJ2-7, the V gene TRBV29-1; D is undetermined. The CDR3 consists of 13 residues. The V end lost 4 bases, the J end lost 5 bases, and 15 bases lay between the germline ends. Germline loops: CDR1 SQVTM, CDR2 ANQGSEA. The CDR3 nucleotides are TGCAGCGTTGCTGGCCGTAATCGGGACGAGCAGTACTTC. Its protein product is CSVAGRNRDEQYF.

The chain combines TRBV11-2 with TRBJ2-5, with unresolved D. The V end lost 5 bases, the J end lost 5 bases, and 9 bases lay between the germline ends. Germline CDR1 SGHAT, CDR2 FQNNGV. The CDR3 is 12 residues long. The CDR3 sequence is CASSRNRETQYF. CDR3 sequence (DNA): TGTGCCAGCAGCCGGAACCGGGAGACCCAGTACTTC.

This sequence joins TRBV11-2 and TRBJ2-7, with 11 bases fitting TRBD2. V shed 3 bases, J shed 2 bases, and the junction held 9 bases outside the gene matches. Germline V gene sequence: CDR1 SGHAT, CDR2 FQNNGV. The CDR3 is 17 amino acids. The CDR3 sequence is CASSFSWTTSGTYEQYF. CDR3 DNA: TGTGCCAGCAGCTTCTCATGGACGACTAGCGGGACCTACGAGCAGTACTTC.

A few counts support this clonotype. The chain couples TRBV7-3 to TRBJ2-3; D is unresolved. The V gene lost 3 bases and the J gene lost 3 bases, with 7 bases spanning the gap. The germline V gene encodes CDR1 SGHTA and CDR2 FQGTGA. The CDR3 has 13 amino acids. The CDR3 sequence: CASSFGETDTQYF. The CDR3 DNA follows: TGTGCCAGCAGCTTTGGGGAAACAGATACGCAGTATTTT.

The rearrangement joins TRBV20-1 to TRBJ2-1; the match to TRBD2 covers 7 bases. CDR3 length: 15 residues. Per germline, CDR1 DFQATT and CDR2 SNEGSKA (reference sequence). J gave up 2 bases and V 4 bases, and 8 bases lay outside the gene matches. The CDR3 spells CSAIGLAVTYNEQFF. CDR3 nucleotides: TGCAGTGCTATCGGCCTAGCGGTTACCTACAATGAGCAGTTCTTC.

The gene calls are TRBV27 and TRBJ2-7, with D hard to call. The germline CDR1 and CDR2 sequences are MNHEY and SMNVEV (reference sequence). Trimming shortened V by 3 bases and J by 3 bases, and 12 bases separated the two germline ends. The length of the CDR3 is 14 residues. CDR3 region: CASSFGAGGYEQYF. The CDR3 nucleotides read TGTGCCAGCAGTTTCGGTGCTGGCGGCTACGAGCAGTACTTC.

The chain recombines TRBV18 with TRBJ2-7; TRBD1 aligns across 7 bases. TRBJ2-5 explains the end of the DNA better; the J call may be wrong. Germline assignment: CDR1 KGHSH and CDR2 LQKENI. This CDR3 comprises 14 residues. The CDR3 is CASSSQQTGETQYF. The CDR3 DNA follows: TGTGCCAGCTCATCCCAGCAGACAGGGGAGACCCAGTACTTC.

This chain connects TRBV5-6 to TRBJ1-5, with D hard to call. The CDR3 is 15 residues long. In germline, CDR1 is SGHDT, CDR2 YYEEEE. V shed 4 bases and J shed 7 bases, with 18 bases lying between them. CDR3 DNA: TGTGCCAGCAGCCCTTGGGAGAGGTTCGGCCAGCCCCAGCATTTT. Protein product: CASSPWERFGQPQHF.

Only a few counts were recorded for this clonotype. The V gene is TRBV12-3 or TRBV12-4, the J gene TRBJ2-5; a possible D gene is TRBD1 (6 bases). The DNA matches TRBJ2-7 better at its end, which makes the J call doubtful. CDR3 length equals 13 residues. CDR3 sequence: CASSLLQGYEQYF. DNA for the CDR3: TGTGCCAGCAGTTTACTACAGGGATACGAGCAGTACTTC.

The chain combines TRBV12-3 or TRBV12-4 with TRBJ2-7; the match to TRBD1 covers 8 bases. There are 13 residues in the CDR3. With 7 bases clipped from V and 4 bases from J, the junction kept 6 bases outside the gene matches. CDR3 DNA: TGTGCCAGCACCCAGGGGGCAGGTTACGAGCAGTACTTC. It translates to CASTQGAGYEQYF.

Note on this clonotype: One base away lies a much larger clone, so this may be a sequencing read error. This sequence joins TRBV20-1 and TRBJ2-5; TRBD2 is a possible D gene (6 bases). The CDR3 length is 15 residues. Germline CDR1 reads DFQATT; CDR2 reads SNEGSKA (reference sequence). V was shortened by 0 bases and J by 3 bases, with 14 bases between the two germline ends. This chain's CDR3 is CSARDLGLTEETQYF. The CDR3 DNA is TGCAGTGCTAGAGATCTCGGACTAACGGAAGAGACCCAGTACTTC.

This sequence joins TRBV6-5 and TRBJ2-2, with D perhaps matching TRBD2 (5 bases). Trimming removed 6 bases at V and 5 bases at J, with 10 bases between. This CDR3 region has 13 residues. Germline values: CDR1 MNHEY, CDR2 SVGAGI. The DNA for the CDR3 is TGTGCCAGCAGGAAAAGCGGTACCGGGGAGCTGTTTTTT. Protein sequence: CASRKSGTGELFF.

V and J are TRBV2 and TRBJ2-7; no clear D. CDR3 length: 12 amino acids. Germline CDR1 and CDR2: SNHLY and FYNNEI. Trimming removed 6 bases at V and 2 bases at J, with 8 bases between. CDR3 region: CASRSPAYEQYF. The CDR3 coding sequence is TGTGCCAGCAGATCCCCCGCCTACGAGCAGTACTTC.

This chain uses TRBV9 with TRBJ2-1, with 7 bases lining up with TRBD2. The trim removed 0 bases at V and 6 bases at J, leaving 9 bases unmatched. This CDR3 region has 16 residues. The germline gives CDR1 SGDLS, CDR2 YYNGEE. CDR3 sequence (DNA): TGTGCCAGCAGCGTAGGAGGCGGGAGCGGTAGCAATGAGCAGTTCTTC. This encodes CASSVGGGSGSNEQFF.

This chain connects TRBV7-9 to TRBJ2-1; a weak D match, TRBD1 (6 bases). The CDR3 runs to 13 residues. Germline V gene lookup returns CDR1 SEHNR and CDR2 FQNEAQ (reference sequence). Trimming cost V 5 bases and J 7 bases, with 12 bases left between them. CDR3 nucleotide sequence: TGTGCCAGCAGCCCGACAGGTTTTAATGAGCAGTTCTTC. It is translated as CASSPTGFNEQFF.

Turning to this clonotype: One end of the junction does not line up with germline, which may come from a read error. This rearrangement joins TRBV20-1 to TRBJ1-4; D remains unclear. The CDR3 spans 11 residues. The V gene's germline CDR1 is DFQATT and CDR2 SNEGSKA (reference sequence). The CDR3, as DNA: TGCAGTGCCGTGACTACTGAAAAACTGTTTTTT. This translates into CSAVTTEKLFF.

The CDR3 loop reads CASSYLAGGRFF. The DNA for the CDR3 is TGTGCCAGCAGCTATTTAGCGGGAGGGAGGTTCTTC. The rearrangement uses TRBV7-2 and TRBJ2-1; 11 positions match TRBD2. CDR1 is SGHTA, CDR2 FQGNSA, per germline. V was clipped by 4 bases and J by 15 bases; unmatched bases: 5. This CDR3 is built from 12 residues.

The chain uses TRBV9 and TRBJ2-6; a weak D match, TRBD2 (5 bases). Germline CDR1 reads SGDLS; CDR2 reads YYNGEE. V lost 4 bases to trimming and J lost 4 bases, with 15 bases between them. CDR3 length equals 16 residues. CDR3 nucleotides: TGTGCCAGCAGCTTCCACTCGGACTCCGGGGCCAACGTCCTGACTTTC. Amino acids: CASSFHSDSGANVLTF.

This chain connects TRBV6-1 to TRBJ2-5; D is unresolved. The V end was cut by 8 bases, the J end by 3 bases, with 10 bases between. The CDR3 totals 12 residues. CDR1 is MNHNS and CDR2 is SASEGT in the germline V gene. The CDR3 here is CASGLPKETQYF. The DNA of the CDR3 is TGTGCCAGCGGCCTCCCCAAAGAGACCCAGTACTTC.